What follows is one TCR beta chain and its context. Per the study methods: Reference gene primer amplification in the assay estimated nucleated cell counts. Profiling relied on immunoSEQ multiplex PCR, and the TCRdb table lists in-frame clones only, not all of them. V, J and clone size reflect that table, while D and trimming were determined from the DNA. The table lists 85,000 to 90,000 clones, approximately 87% of them singletons. The data belong to a study of blood T cell repertoires in COVID-19. Whole-study context: Whether acute or convalescent, the COVID-19 samples came from the United States, Italy and Spain.

There are 16 residues in the CDR3. The ends were cut back, 8 bases at V and 4 bases at J, with 18 bases in the middle. CDR1 is MDHEN, CDR2 SYDVKM, per germline. This rearrangement joins TRBV28 to TRBJ1-6; TRBD1 might be the D (5 bases). The TCR was taken from a human donor in a cohort sampled during active COVID-19. Input material: peripheral blood. CDR3 sequence (DNA): TGTGCCAGCGGCCGCCGTGGGGCCGGTTATAATTCACCCCTCCACTTT. Encoded protein: CASGRRGAGYNSPLHF.